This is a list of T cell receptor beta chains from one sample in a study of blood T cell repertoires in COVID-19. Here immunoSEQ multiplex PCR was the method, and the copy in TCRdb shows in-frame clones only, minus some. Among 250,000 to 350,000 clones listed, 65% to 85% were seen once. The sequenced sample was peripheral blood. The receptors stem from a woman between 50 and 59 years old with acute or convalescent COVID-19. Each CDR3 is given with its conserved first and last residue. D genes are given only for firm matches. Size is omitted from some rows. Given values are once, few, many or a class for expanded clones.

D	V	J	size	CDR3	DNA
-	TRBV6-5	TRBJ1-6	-	CASSYSRQWNSPLHF	TGTGCCAGCAGTTACTCGAGACAGTGGAATTCACCCCTCCACTTT
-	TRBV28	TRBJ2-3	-	CASTDRNTDTQYF	TGTGCCAGCACCGACAGAAACACAGATACGCAGTATTTT
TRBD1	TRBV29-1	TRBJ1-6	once	CSVKAGTGLDSPLHF	TGCAGCGTCAAAGCCGGGACAGGGCTCGATTCACCCCTCCACTTT
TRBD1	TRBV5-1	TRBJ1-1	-	CASSSRGLENTEAFF	TGCGCCAGCAGCTCCAGGGGGCTAGAGAACACTGAAGCTTTCTTT
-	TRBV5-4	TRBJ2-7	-	CASSSGTLEQYF	TGTGCCAGCAGCTCTGGGACTTTAGAGCAGTACTTC
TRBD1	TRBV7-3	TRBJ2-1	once	CASSSTGQGNYNEQFF	TGTGCCAGCAGCTCTACGGGACAGGGGAACTACAATGAGCAGTTCTTC
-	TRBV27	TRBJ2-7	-	CASSMESGIDEQYF	TGTGCCAGCAGTATGGAGTCGGGGATAGACGAGCAGTACTTC
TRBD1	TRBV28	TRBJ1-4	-	CASTKQTARGNEKLFF	TGTGCCAGCACCAAGCAGACCGCCAGGGGGAATGAAAAACTGTTTTTT
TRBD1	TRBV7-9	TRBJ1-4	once	CASSRFVTGGGEKLFF	TGTGCCAGCAGCCGTTTTGTGACAGGGGGAGGAGAAAAACTGTTTTTT
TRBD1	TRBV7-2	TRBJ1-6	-	CASSPQAAGGYSPLHF	TGTGCCAGCAGCCCCCAGGCGGCAGGGGGTTATTCACCCCTCCACTTT
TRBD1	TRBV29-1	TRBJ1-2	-	CSVGQGGYGYTF	TGCAGCGTGGGACAGGGAGGCTACGGCTACACCTTC
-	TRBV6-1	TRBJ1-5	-	CASSAQIGVGNQPQHF	TGTGCCAGCAGTGCTCAGATAGGGGTCGGGAATCAGCCCCAGCATTTT
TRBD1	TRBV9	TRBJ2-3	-	CASSPRQGLADTQYF	TGTGCCAGCAGCCCGCGACAGGGATTGGCAGATACGCAGTATTTT
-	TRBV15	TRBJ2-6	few	CATSRAGSGANVLTF	TGTGCCACCAGCAGAGCGGGGTCTGGGGCCAACGTCCTGACTTTC
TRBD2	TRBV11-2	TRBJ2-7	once	CASSFAGLANEQYF	TGTGCCAGCAGCTTCGCCGGACTAGCGAATGAGCAGTACTTC
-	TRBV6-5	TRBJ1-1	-	CATSFRNTEAFF	TGTGCCACCTCCTTTAGGAACACTGAAGCTTTCTTT
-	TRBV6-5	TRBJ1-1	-	CASRAYRNTEAFF	TGTGCCAGCAGAGCTTATAGGAACACTGAAGCTTTCTTT
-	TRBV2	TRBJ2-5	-	CASYPGGAGETQYF	TGTGCCAGCTACCCTGGGGGGGCCGGAGAGACCCAGTACTTC
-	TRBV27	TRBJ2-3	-	CASSLRAQGGPDTQYF	TGTGCCAGCAGTTTAAGAGCGCAGGGGGGCCCAGATACGCAGTATTTT
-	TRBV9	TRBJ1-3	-	CASSVKGGPWVPGNTIYF	TGTGCCAGCAGCGTCAAGGGGGGGCCATGGGTGCCCGGAAACACCATATATTTT
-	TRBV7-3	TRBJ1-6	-	CASSSGVVNSPLHF	TGTGCCAGCAGCTCCGGGGTGGTGAATTCACCCCTCCACTTT
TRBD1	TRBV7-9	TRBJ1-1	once	CASSLGQGEAFF	TGTGCCAGCAGCTTAGGACAGGGGGAAGCTTTCTTT
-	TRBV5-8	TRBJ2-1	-	CASSIWGDEQFF	TGTGCCAGCAGCATCTGGGGCGATGAGCAGTTCTTC
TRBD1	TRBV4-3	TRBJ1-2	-	CASSQDHRGYGYTF	TGCGCCAGCAGCCAAGATCACAGGGGCTATGGCTACACCTTC
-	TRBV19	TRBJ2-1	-	CASSMAGTRQDEQFF	TGTGCCAGTAGTATGGCGGGGACGCGACAAGATGAGCAGTTCTTC
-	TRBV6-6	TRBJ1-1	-	CAIRLPGDTEAFF	TGTGCCATACGTTTACCGGGGGACACTGAAGCTTTCTTT
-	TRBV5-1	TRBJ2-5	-	CASSLTSRIQETQYF	TGCGCCAGCAGCTTGACTAGCCGGATTCAAGAGACCCAGTACTTC
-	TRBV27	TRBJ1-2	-	CASSPTQGRYGYTF	TGTGCCAGCAGTCCCACGCAGGGCCGCTATGGCTACACCTTC
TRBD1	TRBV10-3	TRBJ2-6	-	CAISPPGTGLSGANVLTF	TGTGCCATCAGTCCCCCCGGGACAGGGCTCTCTGGGGCCAACGTCCTGACTTTC
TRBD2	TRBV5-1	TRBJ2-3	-	CASSFTGGTDTQYF	TGCGCCAGCAGCTTCACGGGGGGTACAGATACGCAGTATTTT
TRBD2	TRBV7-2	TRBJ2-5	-	CASSLTSGGVETQYF	TGTGCCAGCAGCTTAACTAGCGGGGGGGTGGAGACCCAGTACTTC
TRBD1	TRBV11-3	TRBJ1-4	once	CASSSPGQGSSGKLFF	TGTGCCAGCAGCTCCCCGGGACAGGGGTCTAGTGGAAAACTGTTTTTT
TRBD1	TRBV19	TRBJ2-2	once	CASSIRTGTLNTGELFF	TGTGCCAGTAGTATAAGGACAGGGACGTTGAACACCGGGGAGCTGTTTTTT
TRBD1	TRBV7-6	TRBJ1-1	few	CARKTGGGEEAFF	TGTGCCAGGAAGACAGGGGGCGGGGAGGAAGCTTTCTTT
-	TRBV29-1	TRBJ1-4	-	CSVDGGAEKLFF	TGCAGCGTTGATGGGGGGGCTGAAAAACTGTTTTTT
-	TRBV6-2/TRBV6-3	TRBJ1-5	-	CASSDGGAGQPQHF	TGTGCCAGCAGCGACGGAGGGGCGGGGCAGCCCCAGCATTTT
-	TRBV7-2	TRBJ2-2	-	CASSFGQLDFTGELFF	TGTGCCAGCAGCTTCGGACAGTTGGATTTCACTGGGGAGCTGTTTTTT
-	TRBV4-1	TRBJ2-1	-	CASSQDGGASYNEQFF	TGCGCCAGCAGCCAAGATGGGGGGGCGTCCTACAATGAGCAGTTCTTC
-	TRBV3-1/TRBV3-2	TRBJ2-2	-	CASSQMIGGELFF	TGTGCCAGCAGCCAAATGATCGGCGGGGAGCTGTTTTTT
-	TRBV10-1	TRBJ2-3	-	CASSDGGGRTDTQYF	TGCGCCAGCTCAGATGGGGGGGGCCGGACAGATACGCAGTATTTT
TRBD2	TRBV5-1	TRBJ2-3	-	CASSPGGPQDTQYF	TGCGCCAGCAGCCCGGGAGGGCCGCAGGATACGCAGTATTTT
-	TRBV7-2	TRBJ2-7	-	CASSSVRGDEQYF	TGTGCCAGCAGCTCTGTTCGGGGAGACGAGCAGTACTTC
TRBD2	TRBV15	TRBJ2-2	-	CATRRESRDTGELFF	TGTGCCACCAGGCGGGAGAGCAGGGACACCGGGGAGCTGTTTTTT
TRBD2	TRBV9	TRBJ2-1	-	CASSPRGSGGSNEQFF	TGTGCCAGCAGCCCCCGGGGAAGCGGGGGGTCCAATGAGCAGTTCTTC
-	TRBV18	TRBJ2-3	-	CASSPYRGGTDTQYF	TGTGCCAGCTCCCCATACAGGGGAGGTACAGATACGCAGTATTTT
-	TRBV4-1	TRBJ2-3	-	CASKGGEDTQYF	TGCGCCAGCAAGGGGGGGGAGGATACGCAGTATTTT
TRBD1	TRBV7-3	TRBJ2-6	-	CASKVPERGLSGANVLTF	TGTGCCAGCAAAGTCCCAGAAAGGGGGCTGTCTGGGGCCAACGTCCTGACTTTC
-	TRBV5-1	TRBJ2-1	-	CASRETSINNEQFF	TGCGCCAGCAGGGAGACGTCGATAAACAATGAGCAGTTCTTC
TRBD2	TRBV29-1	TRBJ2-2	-	CSVPGREDGGELFF	TGCAGCGTCCCCGGACGGGAGGACGGCGGGGAGCTGTTTTTT
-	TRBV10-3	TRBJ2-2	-	CAISEWDKNTGELFF	TGTGCCATCAGTGAATGGGACAAGAACACCGGGGAGCTGTTTTTT
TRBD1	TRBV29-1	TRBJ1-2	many	CSVDNRGHGYTF	TGCAGCGTTGATAACAGGGGACATGGCTACACCTTC